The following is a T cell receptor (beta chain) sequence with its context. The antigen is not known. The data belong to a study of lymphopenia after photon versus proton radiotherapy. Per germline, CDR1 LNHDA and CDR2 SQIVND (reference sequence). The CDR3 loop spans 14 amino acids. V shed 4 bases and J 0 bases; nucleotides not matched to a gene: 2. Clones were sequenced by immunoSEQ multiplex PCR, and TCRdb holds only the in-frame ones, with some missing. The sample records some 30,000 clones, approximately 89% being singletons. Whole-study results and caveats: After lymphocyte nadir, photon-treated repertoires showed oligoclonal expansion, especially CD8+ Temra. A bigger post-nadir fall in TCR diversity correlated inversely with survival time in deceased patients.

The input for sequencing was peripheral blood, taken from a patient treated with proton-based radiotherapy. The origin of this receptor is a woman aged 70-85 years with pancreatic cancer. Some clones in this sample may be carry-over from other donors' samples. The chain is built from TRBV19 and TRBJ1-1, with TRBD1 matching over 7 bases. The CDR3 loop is CASSKTGVNTEAFF. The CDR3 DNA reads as TGTGCCAGTAGTAAAACAGGGGTGAACACTGAAGCTTTCTTT.